This TCR beta chain was obtained from a study of blood T cell repertoires in COVID-19. Study details: Nucleic acid was either cDNA or gDNA, and it came from T cells, B-cell-depleted T cells, or PBMCs.

The trim removed 4 bases at V and 3 bases at J, leaving 9 bases unmatched. The CDR3 loop spans 16 amino acids. Germline V gene lookup returns CDR1 SGHRS and CDR2 YFSETQ. Data came from immunoSEQ multiplex PCR; TCRdb stores just in-frame clones and leaves some out. The table has about 200,000 clones, around 87% seen once. The chain recombines TRBV5-1 with TRBJ2-5; 10 bases map to TRBD1. The sample consisted of peripheral blood. This sequence was found in a man between 60 and 75 years old who had recovered from COVID-19. The CDR3 region has the DNA TGCGCCAGCAGCGCCCGACAGGGGGCCTTAGAAGAGACCCAGTACTTC. This translates into CASSARQGALEETQYF.